Presented here are 12 T cell receptor beta chains from one specimen sequenced in a study of T cell responses to AZD1222 COVID-19 vaccine. Here immunoSEQ multiplex PCR was the method, and the copy in TCRdb shows in-frame clones only, minus some. Of around 100,000 clones listed, approximately 86% are singletons. Here the sequenced sample was peripheral blood, taken on day 0 of AZD1222 vaccination. These receptors were taken from an adult in good health.

The V gene is TRBV6-5, the J gene TRBJ2-7, with D tentatively TRBD1 (6 bases). Trimming shortened V by 4 bases and J by 3 bases, and 19 bases separated the two germline ends. This CDR3 contains 16 residues. Germline values: CDR1 MNHEY, CDR2 SVGAGI. DNA of the CDR3: TGTGCCAGCAGTTTAGTGGGAACAGGGAGTAGCTACGAGCAGTACTTC. This codes for CASSLVGTGSSYEQYF.

This sequence joins TRBV6-4 and TRBJ1-2, with a tentative D call TRBD1 (6 bases). This CDR3 comprises 15 residues. Between the trimmed V and J ends, which lost 6 bases and 7 bases, there was a span of 21 bases. Germline V gives CDR1 MRHNA, CDR2 SNTAGT. This chain's CDR3 is CASRPTEGGYIGYTF. CDR3 bases: TGTGCCAGCAGGCCGACAGAAGGGGGATACATTGGCTACACCTTC.

The rearrangement links TRBV6-6 to TRBJ2-2; no definite D call. The length of the CDR3 is 13 residues. Germline CDR1 reads MNHNY; CDR2 reads SVGAGI (reference sequence). The chain's CDR3 is CVSSATNTGELFF. The CDR3 DNA reads TGTGTCTCGAGTGCCACGAACACCGGGGAGCTGTTTTTT.

The chain has TRBV3-1 (or the pseudogene TRBV3-2) and TRBJ2-1; 8 nucleotides align to TRBD2. Germline V gives CDR1 LGHDT, CDR2 YNNKEL (reference sequence). The V segment lost 0 bases and the J segment 4 bases; nucleotides outside the gene matches: 5. The length of the CDR3 is 16 residues. This CDR3 reads CASSQDKIAGYNEQFF. The CDR3 coding sequence is TGTGCCAGCAGCCAAGATAAGATAGCGGGGTACAATGAGCAGTTCTTC.

The rearrangement joins TRBV5-1 to TRBJ1-2; a weak D match, TRBD1 (6 bases). V lost 4 bases, J lost 3 bases, and 10 bases lay in between. The CDR3 totals 13 residues. The germline V gene has CDR1 SGHRS and CDR2 YFSETQ. CDR3 nucleotide sequence: TGCGCCAGCAGCCTCGACAGGCACTATGGCTACACCTTC. It encodes CASSLDRHYGYTF.

The chain couples TRBV30 to TRBJ1-4; D is ambiguous. Germline lookup yields CDR1 GTSNPN and CDR2 SVGIG (reference sequence). Deletions cut 7 bases from V and 4 bases from J, with 13 bases between. This CDR3 region has 13 residues. The CDR3 sequence: CAFSGRSNEKLFF. CDR3 in DNA: TGTGCCTTTTCGGGCCGCAGTAATGAAAAACTGTTTTTT.

The V and J genes are TRBV20-1 and TRBJ2-5; D may be TRBD2 (6 bases). CDR3 size: 12 residues. Germline lookup yields CDR1 DFQATT and CDR2 SNEGSKA (reference sequence). V was cut by 3 bases and J by 3 bases, with 8 bases left in between. CDR3 DNA: TGCAGTGCTAGTGGAGGGAAAGAGACCCAGTACTTC. Its translation: CSASGGKETQYF.

This clone was seen just once. The chain employs TRBV2 and TRBJ1-1, with a weak D call TRBD1 (5 bases). Deletions cut 7 bases from V and 7 bases from J, with 16 bases between. CDR3 size: 13 residues. From germline, CDR1 is SNHLY and CDR2 FYNNEI. The CDR3 sequence is CASNKEGFIEAFF. CDR3 DNA sequence: TGTGCCAGCAACAAAGAGGGGTTCATTGAAGCTTTCTTT.

This clone was detected only a few times. The genes are TRBV30 and TRBJ2-7, with unresolved D. Between the trimmed V and J ends, which lost 0 bases and 4 bases, there was a span of 7 bases. Per the germline V gene, CDR1 is GTSNPN and CDR2 is SVGIG (reference sequence). The CDR3 extends over 12 amino acids. The CDR3 DNA is TGTGCCTGGAGTGTATCGGTGTACGAGCAGTACTTC. The encoded protein is CAWSVSVYEQYF.

The chain couples TRBV30 to TRBJ1-3, with a possible D match to TRBD1 (6 bases). The CDR3 contains 15 residues. Germline V CDR1 and CDR2: GTSNPN, SVGIG (reference sequence). V was trimmed by 2 bases and J by 4 bases, leaving 15 bases between them. The CDR3: CAWSSLGGAGNTIYF. The CDR3 DNA sequence: TGTGCCTGGAGTTCCTTGGGGGGCGCAGGAAACACCATATATTTT.

The V and J genes are TRBV6-5 and TRBJ1-4; the D gene is possibly TRBD1 (5 bases). This CDR3 is built from 15 residues. Germline CDR1 MNHEY, CDR2 SVGAGI. V shed 5 bases and J shed 3 bases, with 13 bases lying between them. CDR3 nucleotides: TGTGCCAGCAGTCCCACAGGAGTACCTAATGAAAAACTGTTTTTT. Its translation is CASSPTGVPNEKLFF.

V is TRBV5-8 and J is TRBJ1-5, with D unresolved. CDR3 length: 15 amino acids. Looked up from germline, CDR1 is SGHTS and CDR2 is YDEGEE. Trimming pared 5 bases from V and 5 bases from J, leaving 17 bases between. The CDR3 here is CASRPRRLQDQPQHF. The CDR3 region has the DNA TGTGCCAGCAGGCCCAGGCGCCTCCAGGATCAGCCCCAGCATTTT.